Listed below are T cell receptor beta chains from one sample, sequenced in a study of blood T cell repertoires in COVID-19. Clones were read by immunoSEQ multiplex PCR, and TCRdb kept only the in-frame ones, dropping some. The sample records about 460,000 clones, 80% to 90% being singletons. The sample was PBMCs or T cells enriched from blood (not recorded which). The receptors derive from a woman aged 55-69 years who had recovered from COVID-19. CDR3s include the opening cysteine and the closing phenylalanine or tryptophan. The D gene is left open where the match is weak. Size tells how often a clone was seen (once, few, many) or the class of an expanded clone, and some rows leave it out.

j_gene | abundance | d_gene | v_gene | CDR3nt | CDR3aa
TRBJ1-5 | NA | NA | TRBV19 | TGTGCCAGTAGTATGATCCCCCCAGTCAATCAGCCCCAGCATTTT | CASSMIPPVNQPQHF
TRBJ2-4 | NA | TRBD1 | TRBV13 | TGTGCCAGCAGCTCCGGGACAGGGGTGGCCAAAAACATTCAGTACTTC | CASSSGTGVAKNIQYF
TRBJ2-7 | NA | TRBD1 | TRBV5-1 | TGCGCCAGCAGCTTGGCCGGGACAGGTCCCTACGAGCAGTACTTC | CASSLAGTGPYEQYF
TRBJ1-1 | few | NA | TRBV19 | TGTGCCAGTAGTATAGTCTCGGGGAGCACTGAAGCTTTCTTT | CASSIVSGSTEAFF
TRBJ1-5 | NA | NA | TRBV18 | TGTGCCAGCTCACCTACAGGGATAGACAATCAGCCCCAGCATTTT | CASSPTGIDNQPQHF
TRBJ2-1 | NA | TRBD2 | TRBV5-1 | TGCGCCAGCATGCTCCAAATAGGACTAGCGGGGCACAATGAGCAGTTCTTC | CASMLQIGLAGHNEQFF
TRBJ1-1 | once | NA | TRBV5-4 | TGTGCCAGCAGCTTAGGGGTACTGGGCACTGAAGCTTTCTTT | CASSLGVLGTEAFF
TRBJ2-1 | NA | TRBD1 | TRBV24-1 | TGTGCCACCAGTGTAGGGGTGACAGGGGTGTACAATGAGCAGTTCTTC | CATSVGVTGVYNEQFF
TRBJ2-3 | few | NA | TRBV7-8 | TGTGCCAGCAGCCGATCACCCGGGTACCGGGATACGCAGTATTTT | CASSRSPGYRDTQYF
TRBJ1-3 | few | NA | TRBV23-1 | TGCGCCAGCAGTCAATTTCGGTTTGAGCAAACTGCTGGAAACACCATATATTTT | CASSQFRFEQTAGNTIYF
TRBJ1-2 | NA | NA | TRBV24-1 | TGTGCCACCAGTGATTGGCAGGGTCATGGCTACACCTTC | CATSDWQGHGYTF
TRBJ1-1 | NA | NA | TRBV2 | TGTGCCAGCAGTGAAGCGGGCCCAATGAACACTGAAGCTTTCTTT | CASSEAGPMNTEAFF
TRBJ1-2 | NA | NA | TRBV19 | TGTGCCAGTAGTATTGCACAGGGAAGCTATGGCTACACCTTC | CASSIAQGSYGYTF
TRBJ1-2 | NA | NA | TRBV5-1 | TGCGCCAGCAGCTTCAACGGGGTCTATGGCTACACCTTC | CASSFNGVYGYTF
TRBJ1-5 | NA | TRBD1 | TRBV6-5 | TGTGCCAGCCGACAGGGAGATCAGCCCCAGCATTTT | CASRQGDQPQHF
TRBJ1-1 | NA | NA | TRBV10-3 | TGTGCCATCAGTGAGCTACAAACCCAGGGCCTCTTT | CAISELQTQGLF
TRBJ2-2 | NA | TRBD1 | TRBV6-6 | TGTGCCACGGGACAGGGGTTTAGTACCGGGGAGCTGTTTTTT | CATGQGFSTGELFF
TRBJ1-6 | NA | NA | TRBV2 | TGTGCCAGCAGTGGGGGCGTCACCCTCCACTTT | CASSGGVTLHF
TRBJ2-7 | NA | TRBD1 | TRBV4-1 | TGCGCCAGCAGCCAAGTCGCATCAGGGGGCGGCTACGAGCAGTACTTC | CASSQVASGGGYEQYF
TRBJ2-1 | NA | TRBD1 | TRBV5-4 | TGTGCCAGCAGCCCCGGACAGGGCAGGCAAAATGAGCAGTTCTTC | CASSPGQGRQNEQFF
TRBJ1-2 | NA | NA | TRBV3-1/TRBV3-2 | TGTGCCAGCAGCCAAGAGAGGTACGGCTACACCTTC | CASSQERYGYTF
TRBJ2-4 | NA | NA | TRBV7-2 | TGTGCCAGCAGCCCGAGACTAGACGTAGCCAAAAACATTCAGTACTTC | CASSPRLDVAKNIQYF
TRBJ1-2 | NA | NA | TRBV5-1 | TGCGCCAGCAGCTTGACCGCAGGGACAAACTATGGCTACACCTTC | CASSLTAGTNYGYTF
TRBJ2-1 | NA | TRBD2 | TRBV18 | TGTGCCAGCTCACCCTCGCCGGGACTAGCGGAAAATGAGCAGTTCTTC | CASSPSPGLAENEQFF
TRBJ1-2 | NA | NA | TRBV2 | TGTGCCAGCAATTCAGGGGAGAGGATTTATGGCTACACCTTC | CASNSGERIYGYTF